Detailed here is one T cell receptor beta chain. The antigen remains undetermined. Sequencing was performed with immunoSEQ multiplex PCR; in TCRdb, only in-frame clones are kept and a portion is missing. The sample lists roughly 120,000 clones; over 75% were seen once. The data originate from a study of T cell responses to AZD1222 COVID-19 vaccine. Study results and limitations: Nearly half of unique spike-specific TCRs reportedly avoided B.1.351 and B.1.1.7 mutated regions.

Looked up from germline, CDR1 is SGHVS and CDR2 is FNYEAQ. Trimming took 5 bases from V and 5 from J, leaving 12 bases between them. The CDR3 runs 14 residues. The sequencing here drew on peripheral blood, taken on day 0 of MenACWY control vaccination. The chain links TRBV7-6 to TRBJ1-4; possibly TRBD1 for D (5 bases). The source is an adult in good health. CDR3 nucleotide sequence: TGTGCCAGCAGCCTCCGGGGCCCCAATGAAAAACTGTTTTTT. It encodes CASSLRGPNEKLFF.